The 2 T cell receptor beta chains reported below all come from one sample, sequenced in a study of T cells after yellow fever vaccination. TCRdb re-derived calls from the 5' RACE reads in MiXCR, one entry per CDR3 protein. Among 200,000 to 250,000 distinct CDR3 sequences, around 3.1% were seen once, and the ten largest hold under 3.5%. The sample in question was CD4+ T cells sorted from PBMCs, obtained 10 days after the yellow fever booster vaccination. Every receptor here comes from a man aged 18 to 30 who received the YFV17D yellow fever vaccine.

This clonotype was picked up a small number of times. The rearrangement joins TRBV29-1 to TRBJ2-3; D not resolved. Germline lookup yields CDR1 SQVTM and CDR2 ANQGSEA. The CDR3 spans 13 residues. V was clipped by 7 bases and J by 0 bases, with 11 bases between them. CDR3 DNA sequence: TGCAGCGCTGACAAGGGAAGCACAGATACGCAGTATTTT. Encoded protein: CSADKGSTDTQYF.

The table lists this clonotype with many counts. The chain has TRBV28 and TRBJ2-1, with D possibly called TRBD1 or TRBD2 (5 bases each). V was clipped by 5 bases and J by 4 bases, with 15 bases between them. There are 15 residues in the CDR3. Germline CDR1 and CDR2: MDHEN and SYDVKM. CDR3 protein: CASSPPTGPYNEQFF. The CDR3 DNA is TGTGCCAGCAGTCCGCCTACGGGGCCATACAATGAGCAGTTCTTC.